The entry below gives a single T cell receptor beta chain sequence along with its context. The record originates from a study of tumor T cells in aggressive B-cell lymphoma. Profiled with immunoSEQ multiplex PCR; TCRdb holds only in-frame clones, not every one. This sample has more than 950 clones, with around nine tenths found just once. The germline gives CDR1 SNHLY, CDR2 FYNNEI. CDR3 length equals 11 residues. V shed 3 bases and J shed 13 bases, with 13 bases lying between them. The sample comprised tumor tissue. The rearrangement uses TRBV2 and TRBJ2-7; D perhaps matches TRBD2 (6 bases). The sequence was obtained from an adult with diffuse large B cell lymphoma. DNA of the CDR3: TGTGCCAGCAGTGAGGGTGGGACTCTCTACTTC. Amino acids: CASSEGGTLYF.